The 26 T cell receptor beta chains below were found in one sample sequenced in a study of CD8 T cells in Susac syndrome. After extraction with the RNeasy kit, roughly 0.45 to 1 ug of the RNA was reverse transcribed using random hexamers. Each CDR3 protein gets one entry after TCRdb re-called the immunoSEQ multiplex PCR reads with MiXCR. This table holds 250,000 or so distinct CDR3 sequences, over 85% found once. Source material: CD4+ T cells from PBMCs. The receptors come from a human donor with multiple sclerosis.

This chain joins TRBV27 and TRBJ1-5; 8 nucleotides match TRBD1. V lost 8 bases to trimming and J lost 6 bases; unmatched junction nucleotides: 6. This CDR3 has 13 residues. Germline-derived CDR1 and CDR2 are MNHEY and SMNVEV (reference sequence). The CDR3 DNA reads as TGTGCCAGCGGCGGGACAGGAGGTCAGCCCCAGCATTTT. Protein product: CASGGTGGQPQHF.

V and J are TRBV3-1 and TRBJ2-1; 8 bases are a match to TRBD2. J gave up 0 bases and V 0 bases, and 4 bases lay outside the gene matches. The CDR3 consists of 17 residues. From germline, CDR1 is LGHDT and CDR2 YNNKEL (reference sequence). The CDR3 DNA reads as TGTGCCAGCAGCCAAGACCCCCTAGCGGGCTCCTACAATGAGCAGTTCTTC. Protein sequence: CASSQDPLAGSYNEQFF.

As DNA, the CDR3 is TGCAGCTCGAGGGGGACTAGCGGATACAATGAGCAGTTCTTC. Translating gives CSSRGTSGYNEQFF. The chain carries TRBV29-1 and TRBJ2-1; TRBD2 matches at 11 bases. CDR1 and CDR2 from the germline V gene are SQVTM and ANQGSEA. The J segment lost 4 bases and the V segment lost 8 bases, leaving 7 bases of the junction unmatched. The CDR3 sequence is 14 residues long.

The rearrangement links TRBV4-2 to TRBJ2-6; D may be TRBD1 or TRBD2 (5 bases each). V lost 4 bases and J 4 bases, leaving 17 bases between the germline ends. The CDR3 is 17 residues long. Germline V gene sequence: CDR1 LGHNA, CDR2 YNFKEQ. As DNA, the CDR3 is TGTGCCAGCAGCCCCGAGACCCCAGGGACCGGGGCCAACGTCCTGACTTTC. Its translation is CASSPETPGTGANVLTF.

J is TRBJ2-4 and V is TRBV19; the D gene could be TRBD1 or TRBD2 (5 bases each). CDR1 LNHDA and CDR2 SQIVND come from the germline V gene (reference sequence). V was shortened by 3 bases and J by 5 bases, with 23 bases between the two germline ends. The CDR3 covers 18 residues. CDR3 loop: CASSMAPLSGWGQNIQYF. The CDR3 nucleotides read TGTGCCAGTAGTATGGCCCCCCTATCGGGATGGGGCCAAAACATTCAGTACTTC.

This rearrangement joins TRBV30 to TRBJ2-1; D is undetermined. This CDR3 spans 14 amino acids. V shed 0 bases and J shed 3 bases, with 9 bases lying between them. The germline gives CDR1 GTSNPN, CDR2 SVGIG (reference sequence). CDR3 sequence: CAWSVGQFYNEQFF. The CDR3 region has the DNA TGTGCCTGGAGTGTAGGGCAGTTCTACAATGAGCAGTTCTTC.

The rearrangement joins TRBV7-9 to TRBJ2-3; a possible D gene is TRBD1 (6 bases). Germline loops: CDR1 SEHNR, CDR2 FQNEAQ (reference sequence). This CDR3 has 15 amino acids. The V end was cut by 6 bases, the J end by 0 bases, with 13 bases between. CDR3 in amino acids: CASRVQGSSTDTQYF. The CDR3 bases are TGTGCCAGCAGAGTTCAGGGGTCTAGCACAGATACGCAGTATTTT.

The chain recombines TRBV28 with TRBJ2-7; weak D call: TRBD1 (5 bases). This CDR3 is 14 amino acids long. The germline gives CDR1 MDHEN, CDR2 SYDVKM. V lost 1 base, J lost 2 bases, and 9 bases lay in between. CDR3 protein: CASSLSAGPYEQYF. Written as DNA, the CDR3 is TGTGCCAGCAGTTTATCGGCAGGGCCCTACGAGCAGTACTTC.

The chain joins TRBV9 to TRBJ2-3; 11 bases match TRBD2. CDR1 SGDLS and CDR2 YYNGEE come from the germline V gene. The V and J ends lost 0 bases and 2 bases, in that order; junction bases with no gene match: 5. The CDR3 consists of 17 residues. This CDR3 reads CASSVGSSGGYTDTQYF. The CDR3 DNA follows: TGTGCCAGCAGCGTAGGGTCTAGCGGGGGGTACACAGATACGCAGTATTTT.

CDR3 DNA: TGTGCCAGCAGTTTTGGATCCGGCTTATTTGCAATCGAGCAGTTCTTC. Encoded protein: CASSFGSGLFAIEQFF. The chain combines TRBV6-5 with TRBJ2-1; D is undetermined. Germline V lookup: CDR1 MNHEY, CDR2 SVGAGI. V was clipped by 4 bases and J by 10 bases, with 23 bases between them. The CDR3 loop spans 16 amino acids.

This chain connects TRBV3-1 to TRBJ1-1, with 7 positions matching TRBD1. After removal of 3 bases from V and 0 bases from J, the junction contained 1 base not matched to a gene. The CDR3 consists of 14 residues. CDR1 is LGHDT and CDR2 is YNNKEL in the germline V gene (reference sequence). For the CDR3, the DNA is TGTGCCAGCAGCCAGACAGGGATGAACACTGAAGCTTTCTTT. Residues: CASSQTGMNTEAFF.

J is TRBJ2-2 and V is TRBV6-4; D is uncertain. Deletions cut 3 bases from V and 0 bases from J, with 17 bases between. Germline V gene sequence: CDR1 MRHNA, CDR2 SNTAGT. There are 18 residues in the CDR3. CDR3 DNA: TGTGCCAGCAGTGAGGTAGCCAGATCTTACGCGAACACCGGGGAGCTGTTTTTT. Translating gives CASSEVARSYANTGELFF.

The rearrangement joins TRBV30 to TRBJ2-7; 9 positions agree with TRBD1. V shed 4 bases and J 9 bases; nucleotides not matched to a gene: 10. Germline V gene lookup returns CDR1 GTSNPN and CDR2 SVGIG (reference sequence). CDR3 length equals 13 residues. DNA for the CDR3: TGTGCCTGGAAAAGTGACAGGGGGTTTGTGCAGTACTTC. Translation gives CAWKSDRGFVQYF.

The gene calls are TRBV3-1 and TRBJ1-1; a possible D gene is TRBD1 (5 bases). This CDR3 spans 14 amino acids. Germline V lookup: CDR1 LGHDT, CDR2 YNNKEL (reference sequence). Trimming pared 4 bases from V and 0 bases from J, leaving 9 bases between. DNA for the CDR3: TGTGCCAGCAGCCCGGGGGATTTGAACACTGAAGCTTTCTTT. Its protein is CASSPGDLNTEAFF.

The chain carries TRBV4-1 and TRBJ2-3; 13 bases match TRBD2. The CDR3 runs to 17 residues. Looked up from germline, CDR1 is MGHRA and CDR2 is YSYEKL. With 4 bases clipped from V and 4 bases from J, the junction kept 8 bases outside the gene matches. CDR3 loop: CASSPNGLAGVPDTQYF. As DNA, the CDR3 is TGCGCCAGCAGCCCGAACGGACTAGCGGGAGTTCCAGATACGCAGTATTTT.

CDR3 amino acids: CASTGTSVIETQYF. The CDR3 DNA reads as TGTGCCAGCACCGGGACTAGCGTTATCGAGACCCAGTACTTC. The J gene is TRBJ2-5, the V gene TRBV28; 10 positions agree with TRBD2. V shed 7 bases and J 5 bases; nucleotides not matched to a gene: 7. The CDR3 is made up of 14 amino acids. Germline lookup yields CDR1 MDHEN and CDR2 SYDVKM.

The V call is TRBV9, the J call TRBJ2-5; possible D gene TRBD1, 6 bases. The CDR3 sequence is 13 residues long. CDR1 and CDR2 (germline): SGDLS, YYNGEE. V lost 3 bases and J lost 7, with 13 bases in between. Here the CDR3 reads CASSARQDGTQYF. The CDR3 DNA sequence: TGTGCCAGCAGCGCCCGACAGGATGGGACCCAGTACTTC.

The CDR3 DNA reads TGTGCCAGCAGCTCCGGGACAGGGGATGGAGATACGCAGTATTTT. It translates to CASSSGTGDGDTQYF. This rearrangement joins TRBV7-9 to TRBJ2-3; 10 nucleotides line up with TRBD1. V shed 4 bases, J shed 5 bases, and the junction held 6 bases outside the gene matches. Per germline, CDR1 SEHNR and CDR2 FQNEAQ (reference sequence). CDR3 size: 15 residues.

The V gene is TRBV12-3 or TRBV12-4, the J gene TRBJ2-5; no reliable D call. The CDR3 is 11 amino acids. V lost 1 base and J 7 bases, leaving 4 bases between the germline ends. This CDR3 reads CASSLGGTQYF. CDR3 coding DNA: TGTGCCAGCAGTTTAGGGGGGACCCAGTACTTC.

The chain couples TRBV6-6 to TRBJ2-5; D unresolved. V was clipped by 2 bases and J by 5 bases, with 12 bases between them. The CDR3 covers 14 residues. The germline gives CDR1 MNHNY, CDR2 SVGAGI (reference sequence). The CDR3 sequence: CASSYSRAMETQYF. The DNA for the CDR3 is TGTGCCAGCAGTTACAGCCGAGCCATGGAGACCCAGTACTTC.

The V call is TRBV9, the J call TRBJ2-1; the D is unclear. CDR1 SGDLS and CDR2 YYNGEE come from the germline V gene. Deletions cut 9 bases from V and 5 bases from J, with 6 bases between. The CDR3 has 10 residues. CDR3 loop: CATNHNEQFF. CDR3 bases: TGTGCCACCAACCACAATGAGCAGTTCTTC. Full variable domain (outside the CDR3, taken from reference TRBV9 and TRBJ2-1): DSGVTQTPKHLITATGQRVTLRCSPRSGDLSVYWYQQSLDQGLQFLIQYYNGEERAKGNILERFSAQQFPDLHSELNLSSLELGDSALYFCATNHNEQFFGPGTRLTVL.

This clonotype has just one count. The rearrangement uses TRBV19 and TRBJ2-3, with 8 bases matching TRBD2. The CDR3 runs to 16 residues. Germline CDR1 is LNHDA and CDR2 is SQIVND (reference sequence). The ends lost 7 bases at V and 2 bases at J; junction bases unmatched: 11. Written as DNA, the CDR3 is TGTGCCAGTACGGCTATGGCTAGCGGGTACACAGATACGCAGTATTTT. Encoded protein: CASTAMASGYTDTQYF. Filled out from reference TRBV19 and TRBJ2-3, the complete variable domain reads DGGITQSPKYLFRKEGQNVTLSCEQNLNHDAMYWYRQDPGQGLRLIYYSQIVNDFQKGDIAEGYSVSREKKESFPLTVTSAQKNPTAFYLCASTAMASGYTDTQYFGPGTRLTVL.

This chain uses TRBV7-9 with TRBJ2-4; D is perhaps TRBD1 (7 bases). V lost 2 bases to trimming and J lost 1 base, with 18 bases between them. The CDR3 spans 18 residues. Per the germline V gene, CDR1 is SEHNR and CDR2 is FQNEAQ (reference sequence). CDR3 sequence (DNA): TGTGCCAGCAGCTTACAATCGCTCAGGGGGGTGGCCAAAAACATTCAGTACTTC. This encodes CASSLQSLRGVAKNIQYF. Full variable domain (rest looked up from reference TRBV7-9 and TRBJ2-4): DTGVSQNPRHKITKRGQNVTFRCDPISEHNRLYWYRQTLGQGPEFLTYFQNEAQLEKSRLLSDRFSAERPKGSFSTLEIQRTEQGDSAMYLCASSLQSLRGVAKNIQYFGAGTRLSVL.

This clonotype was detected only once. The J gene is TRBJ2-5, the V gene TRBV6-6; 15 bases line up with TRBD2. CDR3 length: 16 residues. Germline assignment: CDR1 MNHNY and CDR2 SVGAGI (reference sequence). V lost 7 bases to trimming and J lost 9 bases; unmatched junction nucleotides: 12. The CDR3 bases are TGTGCCAGCACCTTGGGGACTAGCGGGAGGTTATTGGCCCAGTACTTC. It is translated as CASTLGTSGRLLAQYF.

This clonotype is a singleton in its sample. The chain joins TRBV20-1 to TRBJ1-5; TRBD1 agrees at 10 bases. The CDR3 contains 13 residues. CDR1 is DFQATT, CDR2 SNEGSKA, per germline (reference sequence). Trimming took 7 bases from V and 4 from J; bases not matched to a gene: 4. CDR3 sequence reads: CSVGTGVNQPQHF. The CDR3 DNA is TGCAGTGTCGGGACAGGGGTTAATCAGCCCCAGCATTTT.

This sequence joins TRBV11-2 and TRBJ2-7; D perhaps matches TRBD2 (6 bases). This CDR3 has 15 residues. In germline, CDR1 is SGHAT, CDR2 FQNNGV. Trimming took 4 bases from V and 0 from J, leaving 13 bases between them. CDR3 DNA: TGTGCCAGCAGCTCCCTGCGGGACGGCTCCTACGAGCAGTACTTC. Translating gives CASSSLRDGSYEQYF.